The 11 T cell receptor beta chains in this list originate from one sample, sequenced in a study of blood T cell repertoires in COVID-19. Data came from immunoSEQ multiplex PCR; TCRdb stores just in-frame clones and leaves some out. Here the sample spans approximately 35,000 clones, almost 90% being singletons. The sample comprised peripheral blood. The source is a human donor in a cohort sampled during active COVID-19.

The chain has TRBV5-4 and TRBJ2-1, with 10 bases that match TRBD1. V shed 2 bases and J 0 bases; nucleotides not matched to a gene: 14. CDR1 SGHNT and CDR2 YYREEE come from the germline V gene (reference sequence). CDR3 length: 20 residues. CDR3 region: CASSFGTGALSGTSYNEQFF. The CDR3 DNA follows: TGTGCCAGCAGCTTCGGGACAGGGGCCCTTAGCGGGACCTCCTACAATGAGCAGTTCTTC.

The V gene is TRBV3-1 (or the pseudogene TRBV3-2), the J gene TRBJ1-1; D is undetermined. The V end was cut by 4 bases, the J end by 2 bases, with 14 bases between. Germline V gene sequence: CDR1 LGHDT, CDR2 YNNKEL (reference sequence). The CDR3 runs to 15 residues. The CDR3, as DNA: TGTGCCAGCAGCCCGACGAGGCGCAGAAACACTGAAGCTTTCTTT. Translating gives CASSPTRRRNTEAFF.

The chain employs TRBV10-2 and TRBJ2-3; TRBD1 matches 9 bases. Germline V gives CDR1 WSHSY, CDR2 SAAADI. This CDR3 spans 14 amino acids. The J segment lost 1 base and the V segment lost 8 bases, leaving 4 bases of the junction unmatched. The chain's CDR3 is CASGDRVGTDTQYF. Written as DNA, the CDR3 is TGCGCCAGCGGGGACAGGGTGGGCACAGATACGCAGTATTTT.

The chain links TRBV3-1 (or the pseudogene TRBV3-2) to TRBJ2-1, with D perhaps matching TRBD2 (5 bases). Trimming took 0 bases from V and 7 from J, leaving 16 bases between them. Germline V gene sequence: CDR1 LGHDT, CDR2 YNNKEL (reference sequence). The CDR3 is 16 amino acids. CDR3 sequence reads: CASSQDIARGMNEQFF. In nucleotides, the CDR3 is TGTGCCAGCAGCCAAGATATAGCGCGAGGCATGAATGAGCAGTTCTTC.

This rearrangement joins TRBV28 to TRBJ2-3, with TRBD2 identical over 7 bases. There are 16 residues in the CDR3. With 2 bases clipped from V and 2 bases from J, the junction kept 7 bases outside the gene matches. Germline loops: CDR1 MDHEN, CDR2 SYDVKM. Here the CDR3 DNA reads TGTGCCAGCAGTTTACCCCGCGGGGGTATCACAGATACGCAGTATTTT. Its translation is CASSLPRGGITDTQYF.

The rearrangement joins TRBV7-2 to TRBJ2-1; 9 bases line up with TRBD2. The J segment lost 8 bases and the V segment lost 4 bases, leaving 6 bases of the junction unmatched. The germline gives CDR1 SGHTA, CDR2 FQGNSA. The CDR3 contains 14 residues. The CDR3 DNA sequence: TGTGCCAGCAGCTCTATAGCGGGAGTGGATGAGCAGTTCTTC. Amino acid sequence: CASSSIAGVDEQFF.

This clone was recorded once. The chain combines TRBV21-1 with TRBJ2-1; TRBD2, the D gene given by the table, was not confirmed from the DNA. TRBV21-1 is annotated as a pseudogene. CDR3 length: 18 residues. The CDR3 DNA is TGTGCCAGCAGCAAAGCCATTGAATTGGCGGGAGGGCCGGGTGAGCAGTTCTTC. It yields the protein CASSKAIELAGGPGEQFF.

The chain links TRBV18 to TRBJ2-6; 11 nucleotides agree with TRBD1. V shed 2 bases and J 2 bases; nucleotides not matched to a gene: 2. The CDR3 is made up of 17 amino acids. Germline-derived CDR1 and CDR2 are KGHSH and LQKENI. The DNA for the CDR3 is TGTGCCAGCTCACCAGGGACAGGGGGGGCTGGGGCCAACGTCCTGACTTTC. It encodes CASSPGTGGAGANVLTF.

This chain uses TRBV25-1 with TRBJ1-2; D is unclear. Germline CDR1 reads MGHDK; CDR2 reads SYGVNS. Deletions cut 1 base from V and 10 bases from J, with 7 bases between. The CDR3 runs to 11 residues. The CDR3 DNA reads TGTGCCAGCAGTGAATTAAATATCTACACCTTC. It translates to CASSELNIYTF.

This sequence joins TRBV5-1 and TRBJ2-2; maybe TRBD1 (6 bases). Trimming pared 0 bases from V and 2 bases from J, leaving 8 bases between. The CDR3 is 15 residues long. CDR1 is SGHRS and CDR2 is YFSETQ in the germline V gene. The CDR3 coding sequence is TGCGCCAGCAGCTTGGCGGACAGTAACACCGGGGAGCTGTTTTTT. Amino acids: CASSLADSNTGELFF.

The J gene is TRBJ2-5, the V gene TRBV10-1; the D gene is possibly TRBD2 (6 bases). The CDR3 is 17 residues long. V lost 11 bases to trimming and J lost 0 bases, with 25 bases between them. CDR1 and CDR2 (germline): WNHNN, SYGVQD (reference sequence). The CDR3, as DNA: TGCGCCTTGCGCCCGGGTGGACGGGAGCTGTACCAAGAGACCCAGTACTTC. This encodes CALRPGGRELYQETQYF.